Presented here are 27 T cell receptor beta chains from one specimen sequenced in a study of blood T cell repertoires in COVID-19. The assay was immunoSEQ multiplex PCR, and TCRdb's table has in-frame clones only and misses some. The table includes 80,000 to 100,000 clones, under 90% detected once. The sequenced material came from peripheral blood. These receptors originate from a human donor in a cohort sampled during active COVID-19.

The chain carries TRBV14 and TRBJ1-2; no clear D. Between the trimmed V and J ends, which lost 3 bases and 5 bases, there was a span of 7 bases. The germline gives CDR1 SGHDN, CDR2 FVKESK. The CDR3 runs 12 residues. For the CDR3, the DNA is TGTGCCAGCAGCCATGCGGGGTATGGCTACACCTTC. This encodes CASSHAGYGYTF. Together with reference TRBV14 and TRBJ1-2, the CDR3 gives the full variable domain: EAGVTQFPSHSVIEKGQTVTLRCDPISGHDNLYWYRRVMGKEIKFLLHFVKESKQDESGMPNNRFLAERTGGTYSTLKVQPAELEDSGVYFCASSHAGYGYTFGSGTRLTVV.

The gene calls are TRBV2 and TRBJ1-3; the D is unclear. CDR3 length: 14 residues. Germline assignment: CDR1 SNHLY and CDR2 FYNNEI. Deletions cut 8 bases from V and 0 bases from J, with 11 bases between. CDR3: CASREDVSGNTIYF. In DNA, the CDR3 is TGTGCCAGCCGGGAGGACGTCTCTGGAAACACCATATATTTT.

Only one count was recorded for this clone. The genes are TRBV11-2 and TRBJ2-7; D uncertain. The V end was cut by 0 bases, the J end by 1 base, with 7 bases between. Per germline, CDR1 SGHAT and CDR2 FQNNGV. The CDR3 spans 14 residues. CDR3 sequence: CASSLESFSYEQYF. The CDR3 DNA reads TGTGCCAGCAGCTTAGAGAGCTTTTCCTACGAGCAGTACTTC.

This rearrangement joins TRBV7-8 to TRBJ1-2, with 7 bases lining up with TRBD1. With 5 bases clipped from V and 6 bases from J, the junction kept 12 bases outside the gene matches. Germline CDR1 is SGHVS and CDR2 is FQNEAQ. This CDR3 contains 15 residues. The CDR3 spells CASSLGQPPRDGYTF. CDR3 coding DNA: TGTGCCAGCAGCCTGGGACAGCCCCCGCGGGATGGCTACACCTTC.

The CDR3 DNA reads TGTGCCAGCGGCCAAGGGAGGGAGCAGTTCTTC. Its translation: CASGQGREQFF. The V and J genes are TRBV6-5 and TRBJ2-1; tentative D call: TRBD2 (6 bases). CDR1 is MNHEY, CDR2 SVGAGI, per germline. The V and J ends lost 8 bases and 10 bases respectively, with 12 bases between them. The length of the CDR3 is 11 residues.

A single count supports this clone. The rearrangement links TRBV24-1 to TRBJ2-7, with a tentative D call TRBD2 (5 bases). Trimming took 3 bases from V and 7 from J, leaving 21 bases between them. Germline CDR1 and CDR2: KGHDR and SFDVKD. The CDR3 runs to 16 residues. CDR3 protein: CATSDPRTDTRGEQYF. The CDR3 DNA reads TGTGCCACCAGTGATCCCCGGACGGATACGAGAGGGGAGCAGTACTTC.

The chain has TRBV10-3 and TRBJ1-5, with 11 bases matching TRBD1. Germline trimming cut 2 bases from V and 7 bases from J; bases unmatched to any gene: 4. The CDR3 is made up of 15 amino acids. Germline lookup yields CDR1 ENHRY and CDR2 SYGVKD. The CDR3 here is CAISEGRTGGQPQHF. The CDR3 nucleotides are TGTGCCATCAGTGAGGGTAGGACAGGGGGCCAGCCCCAGCATTTT.

About this clone: One end of the junction is discordant with germline, which a read error may explain. This CDR3 is also generated by other DNA sequences in the sample. The chain couples TRBV18 to TRBJ2-7; 8 nucleotides line up with TRBD2. The germline V gene has CDR1 KGHSH and CDR2 LQKENI. The CDR3 runs 14 residues. The CDR3 DNA reads as TGTGCCAGCTCCGGGGGGGCCCGCTACTACGAGCAATACTTC. It specifies CASSGGARYYEQYF.

This chain joins TRBV4-1 and TRBJ1-2; 8 bases line up with TRBD1. CDR3 size: 15 residues. Germline V lookup: CDR1 MGHRA, CDR2 YSYEKL. V lost 2 bases to trimming and J lost 6 bases; unmatched junction nucleotides: 8. The CDR3, as DNA: TGCGCCAGCAGCCAACCACAGGGGGTGAATAATGGCTACACCTTC. It translates to CASSQPQGVNNGYTF.

CDR3 nucleotide sequence: TGCGCCAGCAGCCCCCCCGGACACGTAAATCAGCCCCAGCATTTT. Its translation: CASSPPGHVNQPQHF. The rearrangement links TRBV5-1 to TRBJ1-5; possibly TRBD1 for D (5 bases). Trimming took off 4 bases at V and 4 bases at J, with 15 bases between the two ends. Germline V gene data show CDR1 as SGHRS and CDR2 as YFSETQ. This CDR3 has 15 residues.

This chain joins TRBV18 and TRBJ1-1; TRBD1 might be the D (5 bases). The CDR3 consists of 15 residues. Germline V lookup: CDR1 KGHSH, CDR2 LQKENI. The V end was cut by 4 bases, the J end by 1 base, with 13 bases between. CDR3 loop: CASSQSRVGNTEAFF. The CDR3 region has the DNA TGTGCCAGCTCACAAAGCAGGGTTGGGAACACTGAAGCTTTCTTT.

This chain uses TRBV6-5 with TRBJ2-7, with 7 bases matching TRBD1. The CDR3 has 15 amino acids. Looked up from germline, CDR1 is MNHEY and CDR2 is SVGAGI. V lost 5 bases and J lost 6; bases outside the gene matches: 13. CDR3 sequence reads: CASSHLPQGIREQYF. Here the CDR3 DNA reads TGTGCCAGCAGTCACCTACCACAGGGGATTCGCGAGCAGTACTTC.

This chain connects TRBV3-1 (or the pseudogene TRBV3-2) to TRBJ2-1; a possible D gene is TRBD2 (6 bases). V gave up 1 base and J gave up 3 bases, with 10 bases separating them. CDR3 length: 15 residues. Germline assignment: CDR1 LGHDT and CDR2 YNNKEL (reference sequence). CDR3 sequence (DNA): TGTGCCAGCAGCCAAGGAGGCGGGAACTACAATGAGCAGTTCTTC. Protein: CASSQGGGNYNEQFF.

The V gene is TRBV6-6, the J gene TRBJ2-1; 14 bases match TRBD2. V was clipped by 6 bases and J by 6 bases; unmatched bases: 7. The CDR3 sequence is 16 residues long. Per the germline V gene, CDR1 is MNHNY and CDR2 is SVGAGI (reference sequence). The CDR3 sequence is CASSLLTSGRANEQFF. CDR3 nucleotides: TGTGCCAGCAGCCTACTGACTAGCGGGAGGGCCAATGAGCAGTTCTTC.

A few counts support this clone. The chain employs TRBV5-5 and TRBJ2-2, with 13 nucleotides matching TRBD2. V gave up 2 bases and J gave up 6 bases; unmatched junction bases: 4. The CDR3 totals 16 residues. The germline V gene has CDR1 SGHKS and CDR2 YYEKEE (reference sequence). CDR3 residues: CASSFLLAGGAGELFF. For the CDR3, the DNA is TGTGCCAGCAGCTTCTTACTAGCGGGAGGGGCCGGGGAGCTGTTTTTT.

The chain recombines TRBV28 with TRBJ2-2, with D tentatively TRBD2 (6 bases). The CDR3 contains 16 residues. Trimming cost V 6 bases and J 4 bases, with 18 bases left between them. CDR1 and CDR2 from the germline V gene are MDHEN and SYDVKM. The CDR3 reads CASSQLRGGTTGELFF. The CDR3, as DNA: TGTGCCAGCAGCCAGTTACGGGGAGGAACCACCGGGGAGCTGTTTTTT. Based on the CDR3 plus reference TRBV28 and TRBJ2-2, the full variable domain is DVKVTQSSRYLVKRTGEKVFLECVQDMDHENMFWYRQDPGLGLRLIYFSYDVKMKEKGDIPEGYSVSREKKERFSLILESASTNQTSMYLCASSQLRGGTTGELFFGEGSRLTVL.

The chain uses TRBV5-4 and TRBJ2-1; TRBD2 agrees at 16 bases. The CDR3 covers 15 residues. V was pared by 4 bases and J by 10 bases, with 5 bases of the junction left unmatched. CDR1 and CDR2 (germline): SGHNT, YYREEE (reference sequence). The DNA of the CDR3 is TGTGCCAGCAGCAGGGGGACTAGCGGGAGGGTGGAGCAGTTCTTC. Its protein product is CASSRGTSGRVEQFF.

This chain links TRBV5-1 with TRBJ2-3; 8 bases match TRBD2. Trimming took 0 bases from V and 0 from J; bases not matched to a gene: 6. This CDR3 has 17 amino acids. CDR1 and CDR2 from the germline V gene are SGHRS and YFSETQ. The CDR3 protein is CASSLATSGPSTDTQYF. The DNA of the CDR3 is TGCGCCAGCAGCTTGGCCACTAGCGGCCCTAGCACAGATACGCAGTATTTT.

The genes are TRBV11-2 and TRBJ1-1, with a weak D call TRBD1 (5 bases). The germline CDR1 and CDR2 sequences are SGHAT and FQNNGV. This CDR3 contains 13 residues. V lost 1 base and J 2 bases, leaving 5 bases between the germline ends. The CDR3 is CASSLGTNTEAFF. The CDR3 DNA reads TGTGCCAGCAGCTTAGGGACAAACACTGAAGCTTTCTTT.

This clone was seen more than once but under ten times. The chain joins TRBV12-3 or TRBV12-4 to TRBJ2-7; tentatively, D is TRBD2 (6 bases). The CDR3 covers 13 residues. Trimming cost V 10 bases and J 3 bases, with 16 bases left between them. This chain's CDR3 is CATKRAVSYEQYF. The CDR3 nucleotides read TGTGCCACCAAGCGGGCGGTAAGCTACGAGCAGTACTTC.

V usage is TRBV30 and J usage is TRBJ1-2; 9 positions agree with TRBD1. V was pared by 5 bases and J by 8 bases, with 3 bases of the junction left unmatched. The CDR3 sequence is 11 residues long. Germline CDR1 reads GTSNPN; CDR2 reads SVGIG (reference sequence). CDR3 nucleotides: TGTGCCTGGGGAACAGGGGGCGGCTACACCTTC. This translates into CAWGTGGGYTF. The whole variable domain, remainder taken from reference TRBV30 and TRBJ1-2, is SQTIHQWPATLVQPVGSPLSLECTVEGTSNPNLYWYRQAAGRGLQLLFYSVGIGQISSEVPQNLSASRPQDRQFILSSKKLLLSDSGFYLCAWGTGGGYTFGSGTRLTVV.

The chain employs TRBV11-2 and TRBJ2-4; D is perhaps TRBD2 (5 bases). The CDR3 is 16 amino acids. The germline V gene has CDR1 SGHAT and CDR2 FQNNGV. V was cut by 5 bases and J by 5 bases, with 19 bases left in between. The CDR3 bases are TGTGCCAGCAGCCGAGGGCGTTCCTCGGTCGAAAACATTCAGTACTTC. This translates into CASSRGRSSVENIQYF.

V usage is TRBV19 and J usage is TRBJ2-2; the D gene is possibly TRBD1 (5 bases). Germline CDR1 LNHDA, CDR2 SQIVND (reference sequence). The CDR3 consists of 14 residues. In nucleotides, the CDR3 is TGTGCTAGTTGGGGCAGACTCAACACCGGGGAGCTGTTTTTT. It codes for CASWGRLNTGELFF.

This clone was counted only a few times. The chain employs TRBV9 and TRBJ2-1, with TRBD2 identical over 13 bases. The CDR3 has 17 amino acids. With 2 bases clipped from V and 7 bases from J, the junction kept 9 bases outside the gene matches. The germline V gene has CDR1 SGDLS and CDR2 YYNGEE. CDR3 sequence reads: CASSVSPTSGRRNEQFF. Here the CDR3 DNA reads TGTGCCAGCAGCGTCTCCCCGACTAGCGGGAGGCGGAATGAGCAGTTCTTC.

This sequence joins TRBV10-3 and TRBJ2-6; D is perhaps TRBD2 (6 bases). There are 16 residues in the CDR3. The V end lost 8 bases, the J end lost 1 base, and 15 bases lay between the germline ends. Germline CDR1 is ENHRY and CDR2 is SYGVKD. The CDR3 nucleotides are TGTGCCATCCGTAAGCCCGGGACTTCTGGGGCCAACGTCCTGACTTTC. As protein: CAIRKPGTSGANVLTF.

The CDR3 nucleotides read TGTGCCATCAGTGGGCAGCGAGCCTACGAGCAGTACTTC. It is translated as CAISGQRAYEQYF. The chain carries TRBV10-3 and TRBJ2-7, with D hard to call. The germline gives CDR1 ENHRY, CDR2 SYGVKD. Trimming pared 4 bases from V and 2 bases from J, leaving 9 bases between. The CDR3 has 13 amino acids.

This clone was seen only once. Here the CDR3 DNA reads TGTGCCAGCAGCCCGCGGCCTAGCGGGGCCTACGAGCAGTACTTC. Amino acids: CASSPRPSGAYEQYF. The V and J genes are TRBV5-5 and TRBJ2-7, with TRBD2 matching over 9 bases. The length of the CDR3 is 15 residues. CDR1 is SGHKS, CDR2 YYEKEE, per germline (reference sequence). After removal of 4 bases from V and 2 bases from J, the junction contained 7 bases not matched to a gene.